The sample holds many counts of the clone carrying this TCR beta chain. Template switching by 5'RACE produced TCR cDNA, adding a universal primer site and UMIs. TCRdb re-called the 5' RACE reads with MiXCR, one entry per CDR3 protein. Of 250,000 to 300,000 distinct CDR3 sequences listed, less than 9.5% are singletons. This record comes from a study of T cells after yellow fever vaccination. The overall study: Preparation used SMART-Seq v4 Ultra Low Input for the low-cell-number fractions.

The CDR3 sequence is 13 residues long. The V and J ends lost 10 bases and 8 bases, in that order; junction bases with no gene match: 13. CDR1 and CDR2 from the germline V gene are ENHRY and SYGVKD. The input for sequencing was CD4+ T cells sorted from PBMCs, taken 5 days after the yellow fever booster vaccination. This sequence joins TRBV10-3 and TRBJ1-2; the match to TRBD1 covers 7 bases. The clonotype originates from a man between 18 and 35 years old who received the YFV17D yellow fever vaccine. The CDR3 spells CATHRGAGSGYTF. The CDR3 bases are TGTGCCACTCACAGGGGTGCAGGGTCCGGCTACACCTTC.